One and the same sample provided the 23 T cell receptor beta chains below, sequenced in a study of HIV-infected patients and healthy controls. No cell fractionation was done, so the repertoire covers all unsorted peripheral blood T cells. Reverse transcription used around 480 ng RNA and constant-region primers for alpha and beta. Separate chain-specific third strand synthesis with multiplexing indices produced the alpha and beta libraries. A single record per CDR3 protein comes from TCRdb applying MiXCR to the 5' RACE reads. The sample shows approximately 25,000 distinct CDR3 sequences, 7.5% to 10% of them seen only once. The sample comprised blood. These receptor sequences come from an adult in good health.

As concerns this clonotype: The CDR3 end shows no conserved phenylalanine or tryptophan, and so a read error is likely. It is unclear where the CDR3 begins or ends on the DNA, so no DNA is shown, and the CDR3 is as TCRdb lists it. The CDR3 loop is CSAREIGGSGGPDTQEG. V usage is TRBV20-1 and J usage is TRBJ2-3; the DNA was not compared with TRBD2, the D call given in the table. Inclusive of both ends, the CDR3 amounts to 17 amino acids. The germline V gene encodes CDR1 DFQATT and CDR2 SNEGSKA (reference sequence).

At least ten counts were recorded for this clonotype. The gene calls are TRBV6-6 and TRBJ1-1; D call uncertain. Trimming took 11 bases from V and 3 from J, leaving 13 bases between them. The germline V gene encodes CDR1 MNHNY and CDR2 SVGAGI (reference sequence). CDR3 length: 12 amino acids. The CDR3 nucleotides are TGTGCCCTCCGGGCGGGGTACACTGAAGCTTTCTTT. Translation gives CALRAGYTEAFF.

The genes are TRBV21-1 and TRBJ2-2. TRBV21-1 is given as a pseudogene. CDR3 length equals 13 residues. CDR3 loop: CASSKGTPGELFF. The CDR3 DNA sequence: TGTGCCAGCAGCAAAGGGACACCCGGGGAGCTGTTTTTT.

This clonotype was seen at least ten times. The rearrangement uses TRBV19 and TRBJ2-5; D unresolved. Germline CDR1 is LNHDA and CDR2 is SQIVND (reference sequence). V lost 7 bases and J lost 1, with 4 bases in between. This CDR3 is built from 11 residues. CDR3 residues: CASTPQETQYF. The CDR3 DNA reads TGTGCCAGTACCCCCCAAGAGACCCAGTACTTC.

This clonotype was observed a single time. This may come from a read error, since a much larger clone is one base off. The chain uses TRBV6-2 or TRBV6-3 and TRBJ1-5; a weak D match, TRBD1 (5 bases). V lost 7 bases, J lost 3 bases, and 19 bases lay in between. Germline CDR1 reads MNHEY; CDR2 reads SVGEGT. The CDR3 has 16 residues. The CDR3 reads CASTNRGGGDNQPQHF. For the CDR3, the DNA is TGTGCCAGCACCAATAGGGGCGGAGGGGACAATCAGCCCCAGCATTTT.

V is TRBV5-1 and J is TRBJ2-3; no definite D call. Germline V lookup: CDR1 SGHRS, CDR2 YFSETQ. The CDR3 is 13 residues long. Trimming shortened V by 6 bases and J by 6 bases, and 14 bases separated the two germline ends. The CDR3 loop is CASNRFNADTQYF. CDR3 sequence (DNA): TGCGCCAGCAACCGGTTCAACGCGGATACGCAGTATTTT.

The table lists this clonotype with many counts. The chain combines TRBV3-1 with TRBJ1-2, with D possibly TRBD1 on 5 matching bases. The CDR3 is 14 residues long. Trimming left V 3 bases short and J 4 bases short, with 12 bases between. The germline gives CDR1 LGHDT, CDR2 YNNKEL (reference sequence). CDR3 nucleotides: TGTGCCAGCAGCCACGAGAGGACACTCTATGGCTACACCTTC. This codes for CASSHERTLYGYTF. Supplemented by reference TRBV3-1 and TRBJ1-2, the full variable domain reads DTAVSQTPKYLVTQMGNDKSIKCEQNLGHDTMYWYKQDSKKFLKIMFSYNNKELIINETVPNRFSPKSPDKAHLNLHINSLELGDSAVYFCASSHERTLYGYTFGSGTRLTVV.

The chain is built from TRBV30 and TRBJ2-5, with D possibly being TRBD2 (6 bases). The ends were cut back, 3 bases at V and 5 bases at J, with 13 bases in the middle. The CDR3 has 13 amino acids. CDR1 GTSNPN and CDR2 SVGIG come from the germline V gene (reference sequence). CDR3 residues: CAWSRGKWETQYF. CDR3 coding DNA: TGTGCCTGGAGCCGGGGGAAATGGGAGACCCAGTACTTC.

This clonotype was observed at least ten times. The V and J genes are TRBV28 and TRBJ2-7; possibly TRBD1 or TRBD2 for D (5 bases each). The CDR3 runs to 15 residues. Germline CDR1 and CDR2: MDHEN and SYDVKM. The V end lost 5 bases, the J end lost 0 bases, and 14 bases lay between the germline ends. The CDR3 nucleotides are TGTGCCAGCAGTCTAGGGACCCCGAGCTCCTACGAGCAGTACTTC. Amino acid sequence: CASSLGTPSSYEQYF.

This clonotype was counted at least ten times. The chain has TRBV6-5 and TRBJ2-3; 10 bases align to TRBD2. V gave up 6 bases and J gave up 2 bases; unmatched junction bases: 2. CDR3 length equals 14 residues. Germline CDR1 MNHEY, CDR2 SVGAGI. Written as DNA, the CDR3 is TGTGCCAGCAGGCTAGCGGGGGACACAGATACGCAGTATTTT. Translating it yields CASRLAGDTDTQYF.

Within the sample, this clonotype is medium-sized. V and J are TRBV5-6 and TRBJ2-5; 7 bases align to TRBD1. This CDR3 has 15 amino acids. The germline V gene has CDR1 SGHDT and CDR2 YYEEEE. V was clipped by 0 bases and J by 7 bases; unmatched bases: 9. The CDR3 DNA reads TGTGCCAGCAGCTTGGCAGGGGGTATACGTGGGACCCAGTACTTC. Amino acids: CASSLAGGIRGTQYF.

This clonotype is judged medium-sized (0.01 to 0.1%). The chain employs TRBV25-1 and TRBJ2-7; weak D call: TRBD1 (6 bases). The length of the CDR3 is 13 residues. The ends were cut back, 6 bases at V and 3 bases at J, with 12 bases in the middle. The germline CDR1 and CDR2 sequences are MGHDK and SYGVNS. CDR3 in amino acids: CASSGQGNYEQYF. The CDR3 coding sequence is TGTGCCAGCAGCGGTCAGGGGAACTACGAGCAGTACTTC.

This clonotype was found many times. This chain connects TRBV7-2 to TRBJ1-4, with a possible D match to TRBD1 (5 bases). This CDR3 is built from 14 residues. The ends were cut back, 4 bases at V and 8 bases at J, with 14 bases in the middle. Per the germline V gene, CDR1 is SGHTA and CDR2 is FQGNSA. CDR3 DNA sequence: TGTGCCAGCAGCTCCGGGACGGCCTGGGAAAAACTGTTTTTT. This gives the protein CASSSGTAWEKLFF.

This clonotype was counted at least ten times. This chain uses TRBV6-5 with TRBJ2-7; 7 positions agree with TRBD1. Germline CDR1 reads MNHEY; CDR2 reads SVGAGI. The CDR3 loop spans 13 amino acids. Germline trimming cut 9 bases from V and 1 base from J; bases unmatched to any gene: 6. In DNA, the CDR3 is TGTGCCAGTACGAGGGGGCCTTCCTACGAGCAGTACTTC. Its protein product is CASTRGPSYEQYF.

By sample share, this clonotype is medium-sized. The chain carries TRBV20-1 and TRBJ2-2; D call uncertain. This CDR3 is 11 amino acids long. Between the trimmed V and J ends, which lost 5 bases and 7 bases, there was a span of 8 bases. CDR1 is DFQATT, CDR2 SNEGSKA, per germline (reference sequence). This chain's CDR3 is CSALDGGELFF. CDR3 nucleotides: TGCAGTGCTCTGGACGGCGGGGAGCTGTTTTTT.

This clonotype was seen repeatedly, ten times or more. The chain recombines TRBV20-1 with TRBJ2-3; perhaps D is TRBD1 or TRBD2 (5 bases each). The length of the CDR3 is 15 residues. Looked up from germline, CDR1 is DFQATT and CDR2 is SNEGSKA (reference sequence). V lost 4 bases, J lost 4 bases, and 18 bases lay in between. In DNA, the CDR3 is TGCAGTGCTAACCCTTGGGGACCCCAAGCAGATACGCAGTATTTT. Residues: CSANPWGPQADTQYF.

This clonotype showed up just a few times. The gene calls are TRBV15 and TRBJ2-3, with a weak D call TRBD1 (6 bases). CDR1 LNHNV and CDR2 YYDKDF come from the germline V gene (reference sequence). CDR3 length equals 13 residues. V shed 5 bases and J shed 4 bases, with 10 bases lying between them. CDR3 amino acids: CATSVGHPDTQYF. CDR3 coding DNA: TGTGCCACCAGCGTGGGACACCCAGATACGCAGTATTTT.

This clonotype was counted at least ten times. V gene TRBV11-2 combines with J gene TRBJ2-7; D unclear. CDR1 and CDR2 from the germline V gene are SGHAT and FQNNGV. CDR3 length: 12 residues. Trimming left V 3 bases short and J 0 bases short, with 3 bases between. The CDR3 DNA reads TGTGCCAGCAGCTTCTACTCCTACGAGCAGTACTTC. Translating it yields CASSFYSYEQYF.

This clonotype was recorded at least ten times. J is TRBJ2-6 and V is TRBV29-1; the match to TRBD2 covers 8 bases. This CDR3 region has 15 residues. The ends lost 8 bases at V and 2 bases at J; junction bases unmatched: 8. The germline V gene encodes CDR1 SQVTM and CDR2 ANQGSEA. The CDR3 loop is CSFSGGLPGANVLTF. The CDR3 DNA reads TGCAGCTTCTCGGGGGGGCTCCCTGGGGCCAACGTCCTGACTTTC.

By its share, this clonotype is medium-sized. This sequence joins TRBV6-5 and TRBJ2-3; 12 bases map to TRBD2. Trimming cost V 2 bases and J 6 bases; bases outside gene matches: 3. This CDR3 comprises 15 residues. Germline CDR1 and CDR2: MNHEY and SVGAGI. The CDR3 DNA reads TGTGCCAGCAGTTACCGGACTAGCGGGACGGATACGCAGTATTTT. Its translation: CASSYRTSGTDTQYF.

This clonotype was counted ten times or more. CDR3 in DNA: TGTGCCAGCAGTTACCAGGTTCCAGGGTCCATGAACACTGAAGCTTTCTTT. It codes for CASSYQVPGSMNTEAFF. The chain has TRBV6-5 and TRBJ1-1; maybe TRBD1 (5 bases). CDR3 length equals 17 residues. CDR1 and CDR2 (germline): MNHEY, SVGAGI. Trimming stripped 2 bases from V and 0 bases from J, with 16 bases between.

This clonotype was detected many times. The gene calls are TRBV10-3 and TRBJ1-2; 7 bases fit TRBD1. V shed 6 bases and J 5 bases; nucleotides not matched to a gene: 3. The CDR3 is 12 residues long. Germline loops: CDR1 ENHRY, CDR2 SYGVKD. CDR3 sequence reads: CAIRLQGYGYTF. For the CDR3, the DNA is TGTGCCATCAGGTTACAGGGGTATGGCTACACCTTC.

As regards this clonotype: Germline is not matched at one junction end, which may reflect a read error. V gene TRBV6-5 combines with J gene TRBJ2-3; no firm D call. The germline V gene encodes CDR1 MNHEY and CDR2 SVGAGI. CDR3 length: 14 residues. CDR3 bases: TGTGCCGGCAGTTACTCGACCGGGCAGAATACGCAGTATTTT. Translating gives CAGSYSTGQNTQYF.